The subject of this entry is one T cell receptor (beta chain). What this receptor recognizes is not known. Receptor amplification or capture employed the immunoSEQ multiplex PCR assay. For the multiplex PCR, a mixture combining 60 forward primers for TCR Vbeta segments and 13 reverse primers for TCR Jbeta segments was used. The CDR3 region of rearranged TCR beta genes was amplified from genomic DNA by a multiplex PCR assay. On the Illumina HiSeq System, the amplified TCR beta libraries were sequenced as 87-base-pair reads. As for how the authors treated the data: A later analysis tallied 75 million to 95 million unique TCR beta chains across the 666 repertoires, and about 12 million of those chains were shared by two or more donors. Raw reads were error-corrected and collapsed into unique sequences with a nearest-neighbor algorithm that merged closely related sequences to remove PCR and sequencing errors. CDR3 sequences were aligned to IMGT reference sequences to assign V, D and J gene segments. Each retained sequence needed at least a six-nucleotide match to both a V gene segment and a J gene segment. A rearrangement counted as productive if the CDR3 had no stop codons and remained in frame with V and J, and every other rearrangement counted as non-productive. CDR3 was defined according to IMGT convention as the region running from the second conserved V-encoded cysteine to the conserved J-encoded phenylalanine. The earlier analysis of some 550 of the donors excluded any sequence lacking an unambiguous match to a single V gene segment. An earlier analysis of under 750 of the donors called V segments functional above 56.7% productive rearrangements and segregating when the between-donor standard deviation exceeded 5%. A statistical classification framework was built to diagnose cytomegalovirus status from the catalog of TCR beta chain sequences. In a later analysis, V and J genes were assigned by comparing TCR nucleotide sequences against IMGT/GENE-DB human TR gene sequences. The TCRdist pipeline was used in a later analysis to assign CDR3 sequences and most-parsimonious VDJ recombination scenarios. In a later analysis, each TCR beta chain was defined by its CDR3 amino acid sequence together with its V-gene family, and reads without a unique V-gene family were excluded. To address suspected cross-contamination and a sequencing artifact, a later analysis removed 592 highly shared, low-generation-probability nucleotide sequences. A later analysis calculated a clonal expansion index for each public chain from normalized within-repertoire ranks of inferred template counts. Generation probabilities in a later analysis came from a VDJ recombination model fitted to out-of-frame rearrangements, and those results were checked against IGoR. In a later analysis, hypergeometric tests were used to score TCR-TCR, TCR-HLA and TCR-CMV co-occurrence, with a repertoire-size bias correction applied to TCR pairs. To estimate false discovery rates, a later analysis permuted the HLA or CMV assignments 20 times. A later analysis grouped co-occurring TCRs with DBSCAN, adding TCRdist sequence similarity when clustering within HLA-allele-positive subsets. Repertoires with fewer than 30,000 or more than 120,000 public chains were left out of co-occurrence clustering, as were five repertoires with anomalous nucleotide sharing. TCRdb took over this immuneACCESS table, retaining in-frame rearrangements with V and J assigned. Such tables are incomplete; in checked studies, under half of the missing clones stem from an unresolved V gene, and the remainder is unexplained. D and trimming were read from the DNA, whereas the V and J calls and clone size are those reported in that table. The sample table holds over 150,000 clones. The ten biggest clones cover around 0.74% of the sample.

Relative to germline, V is 6 bases shorter and J is 5 bases shorter, with 10 bases between their ends. In the germline V gene, CDR1 corresponds to SQVTM and CDR2 to ANQGSEA. From its cysteine to its phenylalanine, the CDR3 spans 11 amino acids. Only CDR3 DNA is held: 33 bases, read in frame from base 1. The cohort comprised fewer than 750 healthy bone marrow donors. At the time of sampling, all cohort members were nominally healthy, though unrecorded immune exposures were likely present. The donor was CMV seronegative and was included in the group of several hundred seronegative cohort members. A peripheral blood sample was collected from each donor, and TCR beta sequencing was performed on peripheral blood mononuclear cells. The Qiagen DNeasy Blood Extraction Kit was used to extract genomic DNA from the blood cell samples. This entry is derived from a study of cytomegalovirus exposure and HLA in healthy donors (dated by TCRdb to the late 2010s). Looking at the study overall: In an earlier analysis of 550 to 750 of the donors, 276 Gb of sequence data and roughly 100 million unique TCR beta sequences from 150 million to 200 million T cells were reported. Every repertoire in the discovery cohort had been generated on one and the same sequencing platform. An earlier analysis of roughly 580 of the donors used high-throughput TCR beta sequencing to judge whether each TCR beta V gene segment behaved as functional or pseudogenic. An early release covering roughly 640 HLA-typed donors comprised roughly 300 gigabases of sequencing data and tens of millions of unique TCR sequences. HLA typing included class I and class II loci at four-digit resolution. Genome-wide SNP genotypes for about three fifths of the roughly 670 donors were used in a later genetic analysis, which treated that subset as a discovery cohort. The study used immunosequencing to profile the T cell repertoires of hundreds of subjects and linked those repertoires to cytomegalovirus serostatus. Of the roughly 410 genotyped donors, more than 75% were placed in the genetic ancestry cluster associated with self-reported Caucasian donors. A later analysis re-analyzed previously published TCR beta repertoires from about 600 donors and added high-resolution HLA genotyping to study TCR occurrence patterns. The study aimed to test whether cataloging public T cell receptors could reveal signatures of past pathogen exposure. The number of donors typed differed by locus, with roughly 629-640 for A, B, C, DRB1 and DQB1, about 500 for DQA1, 600 to 610 for DPA1, and around 450 for DPB1. Alongside the repertoire data, information on donor age, sex, ethnicity and CMV serostatus was compiled. Rather than using new phenotypic data, the later analysis identified candidate immune exposures from TCR beta sequences and from how often those sequences occurred across donors. Because of strong linkage in the cohort, five DR-DQ haplotypes were treated as single units for association and clustering. Among some 410 genotyped donors of the cohort, an average of approximately 240,000 unique TCR beta nucleotide sequences were sequenced per donor, around a sixth of them non-productive. In addition to the first cohort of approximately 650 subjects, a separate validation cohort of 130 or so different subjects was used. The study combined high-throughput TCR immunosequencing, statistical association of individual TCRs with disease status, and machine learning to predict cytomegalovirus infection status.

What the research found in general, with its limitations: Presence/absence analyses assumed roughly uniform sequencing depth across donors, an assumption that may not hold. In both the original and validation cohorts, the classifier was reported to diagnose cytomegalovirus status with high specificity and sensitivity. Across donors, most TCR sequences were observed very rarely, whereas some public TCRs were present in many individuals. Strong co-occurrence of HLA alleles, especially DR and DQ, made assigning TCR associations to individual alleles difficult. In a later genetic analysis, a missense DCLRE1C variant was associated with V-gene and J-gene trimming of TCR beta chains, and the association was replicated in an independent cohort. Most CMV-associated TCR beta chains appeared to be HLA-restricted in a later analysis, and the HLA associations seemed to be driven largely by CMV exposure. Roughly 15 rarely observed V segments, including chromosome 9 orphons, were excluded from the earlier analysis of about 600 of the donors because counts were too low. For the cohort, immune exposure information was limited to CMV serostatus. HLA typing was unavailable for some donors at each locus, so association tests used only the typed subset. According to a later analysis, TCR association rates differed among HLA loci, with DRB1 alleles showing the most associated TCRs and HLA-C alleles showing the fewest. A further reported finding was that TCR beta sequences accurately predicted the HLA-A and HLA-B alleles for most subjects in the first cohort. In the study, some 160 TCR beta chains were listed as associated with cytomegalovirus. The 87-base-pair reads could not distinguish some IMGT-functional V segments, including TRBV6-2 and TRBV6-3, so those segments were excluded. In an earlier analysis of 587 of the donors, most TCR beta V segments appeared in productive rearrangements about 90% or about 30% of the time, broadly matching IMGT annotations. According to the authors, the approach could potentially be generalized to other disease states and immunological phenotypes. In a later genetic analysis, fewer N-insertions in productive TCRs were reported among donors in an Asian-associated ancestry cluster than the 666-donor mean. The sequencing pipeline was judged likely to have produced a cluster of highly shared sequence variants as a technical artifact. In a later analysis, some 17,000 TCR beta sequences were associated with specific HLA alleles at a false discovery rate of 0.05. In vitro tests confirmed that a few of the cytomegalovirus-associated TCR beta chains recognize cytomegalovirus antigens. In a later analysis, HLA-associated TCR beta chains were found to be more clonally expanded and to have lower generation probabilities than equally common non-associated chains. Only TCR beta chains were sequenced in this cohort, and the absence of alpha or paired-chain data limited detectable features. Linkage disequilibrium might explain the correlated functional status among segregating V segments, but an unknown experimental factor could not be ruled out. In a later analysis, several top co-occurrence clusters were reported to appear linked to parvovirus B19, influenza, CMV and Epstein-Barr virus.

The chain couples TRBV29-1 to TRBJ1-1, with no confidently assigned D gene. Sequencing used PBMCs. The receptor's source is a boy aged 5-17 years in good health and CMV-seronegative. The CDR3 region: CSVREATEAFF. The base sequence is TGCAGCGTCCGAGAAGCGACTGAAGCTTTCTTT.